This entry is about one TCR beta chain. The data were taken from a study of blood T cell repertoires in COVID-19. Background on the study: Acute-phase and convalescent COVID-19 samples originated in the United States, Italy and Spain.

The CDR3 has 17 residues. V dropped 7 bases and J dropped 5; count of bases not matched to a gene: 11. Germline values: CDR1 LNHDA, CDR2 SQIVND (reference sequence). Original data processing: Reference gene primers were amplified, and this amplification served to estimate nucleated cell counts. Here immunoSEQ multiplex PCR was the method, and the copy in TCRdb shows in-frame clones only, minus some. The D gene and trimming were derived from the DNA, and the V and J assignments and clone size from that table. The sample yields under 450,000 clones, around 86% seen once. This study enrolled people aged about 18 to 100 from about two dozen US geographic areas. The study assigned cohorts using participant-reported clinical history.

Source material: PBMCs or T cells enriched from blood (not recorded which). The V and J genes are TRBV19 and TRBJ2-2; 12 bases agree with TRBD1. The source of this sequence is a woman aged 45-65 years who had recovered from COVID-19. CDR3 amino acids: CASTNRGGQGATGELFF. As DNA, the CDR3 is TGTGCCAGTACCAATAGAGGGGGACAGGGGGCGACCGGGGAGCTGTTTTTT.